A single sample gave rise to the 3 T cell receptor beta chains below, sequenced in a study of T cell responses to AZD1222 COVID-19 vaccine. TCRdb's copy holds only in-frame clones and misses some; the assay was immunoSEQ multiplex PCR. The sample has roughly 99,000 clones; approximately 93% are singletons. The sample here was peripheral blood, taken 28 days after the second AZD1222 dose. These receptors were obtained from an adult who received the AZD1222 COVID-19 vaccine.

V usage is TRBV5-1 and J usage is TRBJ1-5; possibly TRBD1 for D (5 bases). CDR1 is SGHRS and CDR2 is YFSETQ in the germline V gene. With 4 bases removed from V and 5 bases from J, the gap between germline ends came to 13 bases. The CDR3 totals 14 residues. The CDR3 loop reads CASSPMGGDQPQHF. In DNA, the CDR3 is TGCGCCAGCAGCCCCATGGGGGGAGATCAGCCCCAGCATTTT.

This chain links TRBV25-1 with TRBJ2-2, with unresolved D. The CDR3 covers 12 residues. The germline gives CDR1 MGHDK, CDR2 SYGVNS. Trimming stripped 4 bases from V and 5 bases from J, with 5 bases between. The DNA for the CDR3 is TGTGCCAGCAGTGGTGGGACCGGGGAGCTGTTTTTT. Amino acid sequence: CASSGGTGELFF.

The CDR3 loop is CASSTQRESYEQYF. In DNA, the CDR3 is TGTGCCAGTAGTACCCAGCGGGAGTCCTACGAGCAGTACTTC. The chain employs TRBV19 and TRBJ2-7; 8 bases line up with TRBD2. Germline V CDR1 and CDR2: LNHDA, SQIVND (reference sequence). The CDR3 spans 14 residues. The V segment lost 4 bases and the J segment 1 base; nucleotides outside the gene matches: 3.